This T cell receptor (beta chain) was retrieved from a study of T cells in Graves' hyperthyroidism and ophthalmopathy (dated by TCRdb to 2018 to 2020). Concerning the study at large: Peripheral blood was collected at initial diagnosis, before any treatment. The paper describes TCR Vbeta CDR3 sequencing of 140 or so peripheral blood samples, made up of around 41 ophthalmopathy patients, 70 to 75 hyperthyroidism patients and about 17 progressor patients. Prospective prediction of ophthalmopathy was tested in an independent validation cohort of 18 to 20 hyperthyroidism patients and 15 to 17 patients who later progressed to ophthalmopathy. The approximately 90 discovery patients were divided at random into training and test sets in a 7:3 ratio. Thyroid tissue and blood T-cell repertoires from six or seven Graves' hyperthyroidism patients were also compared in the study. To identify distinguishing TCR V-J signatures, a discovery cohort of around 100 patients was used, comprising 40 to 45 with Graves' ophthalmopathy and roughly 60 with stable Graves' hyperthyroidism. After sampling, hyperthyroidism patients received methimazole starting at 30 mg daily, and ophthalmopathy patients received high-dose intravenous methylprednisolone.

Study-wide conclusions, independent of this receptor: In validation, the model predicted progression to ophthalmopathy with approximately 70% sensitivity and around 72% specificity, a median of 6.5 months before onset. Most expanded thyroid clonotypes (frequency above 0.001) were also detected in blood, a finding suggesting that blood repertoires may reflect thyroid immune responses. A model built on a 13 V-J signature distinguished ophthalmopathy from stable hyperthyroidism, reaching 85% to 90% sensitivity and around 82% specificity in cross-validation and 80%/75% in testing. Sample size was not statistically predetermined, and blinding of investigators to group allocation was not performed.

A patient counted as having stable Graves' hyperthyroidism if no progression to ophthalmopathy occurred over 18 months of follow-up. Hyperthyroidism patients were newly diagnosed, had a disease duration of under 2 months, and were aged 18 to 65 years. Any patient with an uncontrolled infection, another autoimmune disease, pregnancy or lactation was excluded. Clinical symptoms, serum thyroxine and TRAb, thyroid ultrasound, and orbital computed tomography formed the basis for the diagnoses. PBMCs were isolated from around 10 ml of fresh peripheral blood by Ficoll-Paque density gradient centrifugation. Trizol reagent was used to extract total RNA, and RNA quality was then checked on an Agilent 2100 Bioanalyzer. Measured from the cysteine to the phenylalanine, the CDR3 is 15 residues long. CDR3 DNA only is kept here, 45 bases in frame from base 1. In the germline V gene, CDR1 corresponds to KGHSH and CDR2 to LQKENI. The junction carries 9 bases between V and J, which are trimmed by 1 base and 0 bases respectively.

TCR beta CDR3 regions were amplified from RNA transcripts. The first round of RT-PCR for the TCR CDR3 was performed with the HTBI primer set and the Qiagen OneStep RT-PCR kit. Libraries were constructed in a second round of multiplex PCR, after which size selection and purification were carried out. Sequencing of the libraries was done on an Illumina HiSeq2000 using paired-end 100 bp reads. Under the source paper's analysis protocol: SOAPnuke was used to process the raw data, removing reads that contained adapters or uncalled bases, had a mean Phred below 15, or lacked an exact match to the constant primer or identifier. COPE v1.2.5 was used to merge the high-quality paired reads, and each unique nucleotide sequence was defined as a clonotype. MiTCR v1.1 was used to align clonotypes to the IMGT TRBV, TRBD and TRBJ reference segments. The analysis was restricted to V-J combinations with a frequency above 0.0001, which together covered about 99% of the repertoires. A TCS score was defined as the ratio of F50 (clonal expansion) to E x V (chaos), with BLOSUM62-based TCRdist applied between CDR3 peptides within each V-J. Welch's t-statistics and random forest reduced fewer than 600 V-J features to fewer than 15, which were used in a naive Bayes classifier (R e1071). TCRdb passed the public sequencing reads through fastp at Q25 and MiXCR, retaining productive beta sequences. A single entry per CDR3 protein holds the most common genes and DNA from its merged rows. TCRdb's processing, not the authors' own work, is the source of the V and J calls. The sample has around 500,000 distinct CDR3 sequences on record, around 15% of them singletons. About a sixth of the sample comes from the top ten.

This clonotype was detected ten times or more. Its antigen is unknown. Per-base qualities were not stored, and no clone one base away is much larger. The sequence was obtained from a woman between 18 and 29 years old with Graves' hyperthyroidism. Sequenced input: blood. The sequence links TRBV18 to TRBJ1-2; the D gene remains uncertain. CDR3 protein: CASSPRREANYGYTF. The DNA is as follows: TGTGCCAGCTCACCACGGCGGGAAGCTAACTATGGCTACACCTTC.